The 15 T cell receptor beta chains presented below share a single source sample, sequenced in a study of T cells in Graves' hyperthyroidism and ophthalmopathy (dated by TCRdb to between 2017 and 2020). Preparation of the library involved multiplex PCR. Sequenced on an Illumina HiSeq 2000. The TCR beta CDR3 regions were amplified from RNA transcripts. A first-round RT-PCR of the TCR CDR3 used the HTBI primer set with the Qiagen OneStep RT-PCR kit. Through fastp at Q25 and MiXCR, TCRdb rebuilt clones from the public reads, retaining in-frame beta chains. A single entry per CDR3 protein holds the most common genes and DNA from its merged rows. This sample lists hundreds of thousands of distinct CDR3 sequences; around 16% were detected once. Roughly 25% of the sample is held by the ten biggest clonotypes. Sequencing input: blood. The receptors derive from a woman aged 18-29 years with Graves' hyperthyroidism that later progressed to Graves' ophthalmopathy.

This clonotype was observed many times. The chain couples TRBV24-1 to TRBJ1-1; D is unclear. CDR1 and CDR2 from the germline V gene are KGHDR and SFDVKD. CDR3 length equals 14 residues. The V and J ends lost 3 bases and 0 bases respectively, with 7 bases between them. As DNA, the CDR3 is TGTGCCACCAGTGATGGGTCCCTGAACACTGAAGCTTTCTTT. Encoded protein: CATSDGSLNTEAFF.

There are many counts of this clonotype. V usage is TRBV20-1 and J usage is TRBJ2-7; D may be TRBD2 (5 bases). The CDR3 has 11 residues. Trimming pared 3 bases from V and 4 bases from J, leaving 7 bases between. Germline CDR1 reads DFQATT; CDR2 reads SNEGSKA (reference sequence). CDR3 DNA: TGCAGTGCTAGGGACTTATACGAGCAGTACTTC. Translating it yields CSARDLYEQYF.

This chain joins TRBV6-5 and TRBJ2-1; 11 bases are a match to TRBD2. Germline values: CDR1 MNHEY, CDR2 SVGAGI. The CDR3 runs to 15 residues. V was clipped by 5 bases and J by 5 bases; unmatched bases: 5. CDR3 coding DNA: TGTGCCAGCAGTCATGGACTAGCGGGTCACAATGAGCAGTTCTTC. This encodes CASSHGLAGHNEQFF.

This clonotype was seen repeatedly, ten times or more. V is TRBV7-8 and J is TRBJ2-1; no clear D. In germline, CDR1 is SGHVS, CDR2 FQNEAQ. V was pared by 5 bases and J by 9 bases, with 14 bases between. There are 13 residues in the CDR3. The CDR3 DNA is TGTGCCAGCAGCCTAAGGTGGTCGGTTGAGCAGTTCTTC. This codes for CASSLRWSVEQFF.

The CDR3 sequence: CASSVTLAGAEDTQYF. For the CDR3, the DNA is TGTGCCAGCAGCGTAACCCTAGCGGGAGCCGAAGATACGCAGTATTTT. The V gene is TRBV9, the J gene TRBJ2-3; 10 bases agree with TRBD2. Germline V lookup: CDR1 SGDLS, CDR2 YYNGEE. The CDR3 is made up of 16 amino acids. After removal of 1 base from V and 5 bases from J, the junction contained 7 bases not matched to a gene.

This clonotype came up many times. This sequence joins TRBV6-5 and TRBJ2-5; unclear D gene. Trimming stripped 0 bases from V and 5 bases from J, with 10 bases between. The CDR3 length is 14 residues. Germline CDR1 is MNHEY and CDR2 is SVGAGI. The CDR3 protein is CASSYSRERETQYF. The CDR3 DNA follows: TGTGCCAGCAGTTACTCGAGAGAAAGGGAGACCCAGTACTTC.

The chain recombines TRBV6-1 with TRBJ2-4; no firm D call. V dropped 7 bases and J dropped 3 bases, with 22 bases sitting between them. Looked up from germline, CDR1 is MNHNS and CDR2 is SASEGT. The CDR3 runs 17 residues. The CDR3 region is CASTDSPVTEYKNIQYF. Here the CDR3 DNA reads TGTGCCAGCACCGACTCACCGGTTACGGAATACAAAAACATTCAGTACTTC.

This clonotype was detected many times. J is TRBJ1-5 and V is TRBV18; 7 positions agree with TRBD1. This CDR3 comprises 16 residues. The germline V gene has CDR1 KGHSH and CDR2 LQKENI. The V and J ends lost 6 bases and 2 bases, in that order; junction bases with no gene match: 10. The CDR3 DNA follows: TGTGCCAGCTCCCGTGAACAGGGGTCGGGCAATCAGCCCCAGCATTTT. This sequence encodes CASSREQGSGNQPQHF.

This clonotype was recorded at least ten times. The chain joins TRBV6-1 to TRBJ2-3; tentative D call: TRBD2 (6 bases). This CDR3 contains 16 residues. Germline lookup yields CDR1 MNHNS and CDR2 SASEGT. Trimming stripped 5 bases from V and 4 bases from J, with 19 bases between. The DNA for the CDR3 is TGTGCCAGCAGTAACATCGGGGGAGGAGGCCCAGATACGCAGTATTTT. Amino acid sequence: CASSNIGGGGPDTQYF.

On this clonotype: Just one base apart from a much larger clone, this may be a read error. This rearrangement joins TRBV10-3 to TRBJ2-1, with no clear D. Germline assignment: CDR1 ENHRY and CDR2 SYGVKD. The CDR3 totals 13 residues. The CDR3 region is CAISVGGLNEHFF. In DNA, the CDR3 is TGTGCCATCAGTGTCGGCGGCCTCAATGAGCATTTCTTC.

For this clonotype: A much larger clone is a single base away; this may be a read error. The rearrangement links TRBV20-1 to TRBJ2-1; no definite D call. The CDR3 consists of 13 residues. CDR1 and CDR2 from the germline V gene are DFQATT and SNEGSKA (reference sequence). With 4 bases removed from V and 3 bases from J, the gap between germline ends came to 10 bases. The CDR3: CSAIIGNYNEQFF. CDR3 nucleotides: TGCAGTGCTATAATCGGAAACTACAATGAGCAGTTCTTC.

There are many counts of this clonotype. The chain combines TRBV18 with TRBJ1-1; D uncertain. V was clipped by 1 base and J by 3 bases, with 18 bases between them. Germline CDR1 KGHSH, CDR2 LQKENI. The CDR3 is 17 amino acids. The CDR3 protein is CASSPLSPQRPDTEAFF. As DNA, the CDR3 is TGTGCCAGCTCACCACTCAGTCCGCAACGGCCCGACACTGAAGCTTTCTTT. The whole variable domain, remainder taken from reference TRBV18 and TRBJ1-1, is NAGVMQNPRHLVRRRGQEARLRCSPMKGHSHVYWYRQLPEEGLKFMVYLQKENIIDESGMPKERFSAEFPKEGPSILRIQQVVRGDSAAYFCASSPLSPQRPDTEAFFGQGTRLTVV.

At least ten counts were recorded for this clonotype. This chain joins TRBV19 and TRBJ2-5; a possible D gene is TRBD1 (5 bases). The V end was cut by 7 bases, the J end by 0 bases, with 9 bases between. CDR3 length: 13 amino acids. CDR1 is LNHDA and CDR2 is SQIVND in the germline V gene (reference sequence). The CDR3 region is CASKPDNQETQYF. The CDR3 nucleotides are TGTGCCAGTAAGCCGGACAACCAAGAGACCCAGTACTTC.

This clonotype was recorded many times. The chain is built from TRBV6-2 or TRBV6-3 and TRBJ2-1; the D gene is possibly TRBD2 (6 bases). This CDR3 contains 14 residues. CDR1 MNHEY and CDR2 SVGEGT come from the germline V gene. V shed 5 bases and J shed 3 bases, with 11 bases lying between them. The CDR3 protein is CASSTSSDYNEQFF. CDR3 DNA: TGTGCCAGCAGTACTAGCAGTGACTACAATGAGCAGTTCTTC.

This clonotype was seen many times. V is TRBV5-6 and J is TRBJ2-3, with 9 nucleotides matching TRBD1. Germline CDR1 SGHDT, CDR2 YYEEEE. The V gene end was trimmed by 3 bases and the J gene end by 1 base; junction bases not matched to a gene: 3. The CDR3 runs 15 residues. CDR3: CASSWGDRGTDTQYF. In DNA form, the CDR3 reads TGTGCCAGCAGCTGGGGGGACAGGGGCACAGATACGCAGTATTTT.